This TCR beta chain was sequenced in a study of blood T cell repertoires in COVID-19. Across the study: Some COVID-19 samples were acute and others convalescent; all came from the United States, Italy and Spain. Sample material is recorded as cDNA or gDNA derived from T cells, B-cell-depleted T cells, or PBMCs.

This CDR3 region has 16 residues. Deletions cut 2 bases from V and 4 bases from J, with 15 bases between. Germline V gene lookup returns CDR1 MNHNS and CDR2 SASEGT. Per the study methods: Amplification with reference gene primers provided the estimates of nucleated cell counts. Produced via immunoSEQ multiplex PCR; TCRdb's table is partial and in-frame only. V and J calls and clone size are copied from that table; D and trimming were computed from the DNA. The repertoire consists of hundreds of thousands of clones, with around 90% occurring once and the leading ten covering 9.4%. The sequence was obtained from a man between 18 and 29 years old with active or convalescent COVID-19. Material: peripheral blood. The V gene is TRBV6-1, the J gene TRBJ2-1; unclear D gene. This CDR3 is CASSESAAVPYNEQFF. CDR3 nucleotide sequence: TGTGCCAGCAGTGAATCCGCGGCCGTACCTTACAATGAGCAGTTCTTC.